Listed below are T cell receptor beta chains from one sample, sequenced in a study of OX40 agonist ivuxolimab in advanced cancers. Sequenced by immunoSEQ multiplex PCR; TCRdb stores in-frame clones only, minus some. The sample yields tens of thousands of clones, around 86% seen once. The sequences come from CD4+ or CD8+ T cells sorted from blood, collected in a trial of the OX40 agonist ivuxolimab. All receptors come from an adult with an advanced solid tumor such as melanoma, head and neck, liver or kidney cancer. CDR3s include the opening cysteine and the closing phenylalanine or tryptophan. Each record gives: D gene, clone size, J gene, V gene, CDR3 protein, CDR3 DNA. D genes are given only for firm matches. Part of the rows lack a size; the others show once, few, many or a class for expanded clones.

>.|.|TRBJ2-7|TRBV4-2
CASSYQGYEQYF
TGTGCCAGCAGCTACCAGGGCTACGAGCAGTACTTC
>.|.|TRBJ2-6|TRBV2
CASRPGNSGANVLTF
TGTGCCAGCAGGCCCGGTAACTCTGGGGCCAACGTCCTGACTTTC
>.|.|TRBJ2-1|TRBV19
CASSIDPGGEQFF
TGTGCCAGTAGTATAGATCCCGGGGGTGAGCAGTTCTTC
>.|.|TRBJ2-5|TRBV5-4
CASSSLTEQETQYF
TGTGCCAGCAGCTCTTTGACAGAGCAAGAGACCCAGTACTTC
>.|.|TRBJ1-1|TRBV7-6
CASSVQGFSGAEAFF
TGTGCCAGCAGCGTCCAAGGTTTTTCAGGCGCTGAAGCTTTCTTT
>.|.|TRBJ2-1|TRBV7-9
CASSPIRRVEQFF
TGTGCCAGCAGCCCAATTCGCCGGGTTGAGCAGTTCTTC
>.|.|TRBJ1-1|TRBV6-1
CASSVTGLNTEAFF
TGTGCCAGCAGTGTTACGGGCCTGAACACTGAAGCTTTCTTT
>.|.|TRBJ2-3|TRBV9
CASSVEGGISTDTQYF
TGTGCCAGCAGCGTAGAAGGCGGGATCAGCACAGATACGCAGTATTTT
>.|.|TRBJ2-4|TRBV15
CATSRVSGTQNIQYF
TGTGCCACCAGCAGAGTTTCAGGTACACAAAACATTCAGTACTTC
>TRBD2|.|TRBJ2-3|TRBV4-3
CASSQDSLLAGNSDTQYF
TGCGCCAGCAGCCAAGATTCCTTACTAGCGGGAAATTCAGATACGCAGTATTTT
>.|.|TRBJ2-2|TRBV28
CATGDNGELFF
TGTGCCACCGGGGACAACGGGGAGCTGTTTTTT
>.|.|TRBJ1-5|TRBV6-5
CASSYPTGNQPQHF
TGTGCCAGCAGTTACCCTACAGGGAATCAGCCCCAGCATTTT
>.|once|TRBJ1-2|TRBV27
CASRGPTLGHYGYTF
TGTGCCAGCCGGGGTCCCACGCTGGGACACTATGGCTACACCTTC
>TRBD1|.|TRBJ1-5|TRBV18
CASTGDGNQPQHF
TGTGCCAGCACAGGGGATGGCAATCAGCCCCAGCATTTT
>TRBD1|.|TRBJ2-5|TRBV4-1
CASSVNPSTGDQETQYF
TGCGCCAGCAGCGTAAACCCTTCTACAGGGGACCAAGAGACCCAGTACTTC
>TRBD2|.|TRBJ2-1|TRBV29-1
CSVGGKTSGRASEQFF
TGCAGCGTTGGGGGAAAGACTAGCGGGAGGGCGAGTGAGCAGTTCTTC
>TRBD1|.|TRBJ1-2|TRBV10-1
CASSGGTVPNYGYTF
TGCGCCAGCAGTGGTGGGACAGTGCCCAACTATGGCTACACCTTC
>.|.|TRBJ2-1|TRBV5-6
CASSLRGNSYNEQFF
TGTGCCAGCAGCTTGCGCGGGAACTCCTACAATGAGCAGTTCTTC
>TRBD2|.|TRBJ2-3|TRBV2
CASTAGAASTDTQYF
TGTGCCAGCACCGCGGGAGCGGCTAGCACAGATACGCAGTATTTT
>TRBD1|.|TRBJ1-2|TRBV7-2
CASSHRDRGRGYGYTF
TGTGCCAGCAGCCACCGGGACAGGGGGCGGGGCTATGGCTACACCTTC
>.|.|TRBJ1-2|TRBV19
CASLETWDRSLYGYTF
TGTGCCAGCCTAGAGACATGGGACCGCTCTCTCTATGGCTACACCTTC
>TRBD1|.|TRBJ1-2|TRBV7-2
CASSSQGRSYGYTF
TGTGCCAGCAGCTCACAGGGGCGTAGCTATGGCTACACCTTC
>TRBD1|.|TRBJ1-4|TRBV19
CASSPGGAGNEKLFF
TGTGCCAGTAGTCCAGGGGGCGCGGGAAATGAAAAACTGTTTTTT
>TRBD1|.|TRBJ2-1|TRBV7-9
CASSLGQSYNEQFF
TGTGCCAGCAGCTTGGGACAGTCCTACAATGAGCAGTTCTTC
>.|.|TRBJ2-7|TRBV9
CASSVAGEVGYEQYF
TGTGCCAGCAGCGTAGCGGGGGAGGTGGGCTACGAGCAGTACTTC
>TRBD2|.|TRBJ2-3|TRBV18
CASSQGTSATDTQYF
TGTGCCAGCTCACAGGGGACTAGCGCTACAGATACGCAGTATTTT
>.|once|TRBJ1-6|TRBV6-5
CASSPGSYNSPLHF
TGTGCCAGCAGTCCCGGGAGCTATAATTCACCCCTCCACTTT
>.|.|TRBJ2-3|TRBV7-9
CASSSFGDGTDTQYF
TGTGCCAGCAGCTCATTTGGGGATGGCACAGATACGCAGTATTTT
>.|.|TRBJ1-3|TRBV7-9
CASSPSISGNTIYF
TGTGCCAGCAGCCCGAGTATCTCTGGAAACACCATATATTTT
>.|.|TRBJ2-7|TRBV5-1
CASSLRIPTARTAYEQYF
TGCGCCAGCAGCTTGCGAATCCCAACGGCAAGGACAGCCTACGAGCAGTACTTC
>.|.|TRBJ2-7|TRBV6-5
CASSYSGQGYEQYF
TGTGCCAGCAGTTACTCGGGGCAGGGGTACGAGCAGTACTTC
>TRBD1|.|TRBJ1-2|TRBV6-1
CASLHRGTGGGYTF
TGTGCCAGCCTACACCGCGGGACAGGGGGCGGCTACACCTTC
>TRBD1|.|TRBJ1-5|TRBV2
CASSPSAQGAYQPQHF
TGTGCCAGCAGTCCAAGCGCCCAGGGGGCATATCAGCCCCAGCATTTT
>.|once|TRBJ1-1|TRBV5-6
CASSYDFGNTEAFF
TGTGCCAGCAGCTACGATTTCGGAAACACTGAAGCTTTCTTT
>TRBD1|.|TRBJ1-1|TRBV5-4
CASSWGQGARGAFF
TGTGCCAGCAGCTGGGGACAGGGCGCCAGGGGGGCTTTCTTT
>.|few|TRBJ1-1|TRBV11-3
CASSLDSGNTEAFF
TGTGCCAGCAGCTTAGATTCGGGGAACACTGAAGCTTTCTTT
>.|.|TRBJ1-4|TRBV5-1
CASSSDNGNEKLFF
TGCGCCAGCAGCTCAGACAACGGAAATGAAAAACTGTTTTTT
>TRBD1|.|TRBJ2-4|TRBV27
CASSLLQGAGNIQYF
TGTGCCAGCAGTTTATTACAGGGGGCAGGAAACATTCAGTACTTC
>TRBD2|.|TRBJ2-1|TRBV5-1
CATGEAGGAPEQFF
TGCGCCACAGGCGAAGCGGGAGGAGCTCCTGAGCAGTTCTTC
>.|.|TRBJ2-3|TRBV5-5
CASSLTGMRTDTQYF
TGTGCCAGCAGCCTGACAGGCATGCGCACAGATACGCAGTATTTT
>.|.|TRBJ1-1|TRBV6-6
CASSYSWQGTTEAFF
TGTGCCAGCAGTTACTCTTGGCAGGGGACCACTGAAGCTTTCTTT
>TRBD1|once|TRBJ1-1|TRBV7-2
CASSLVDRGTSNTEAFF
TGTGCCAGCAGCTTAGTGGACAGGGGGACTTCGAACACTGAAGCTTTCTTT